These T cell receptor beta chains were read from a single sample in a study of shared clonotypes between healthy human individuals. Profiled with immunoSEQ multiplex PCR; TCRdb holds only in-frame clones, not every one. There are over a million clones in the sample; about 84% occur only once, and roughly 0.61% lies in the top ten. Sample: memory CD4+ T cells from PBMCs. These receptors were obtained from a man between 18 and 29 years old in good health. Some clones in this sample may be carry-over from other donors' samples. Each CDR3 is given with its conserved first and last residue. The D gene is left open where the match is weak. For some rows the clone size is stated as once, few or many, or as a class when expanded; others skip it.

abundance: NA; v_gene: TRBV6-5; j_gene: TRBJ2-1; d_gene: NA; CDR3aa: CASISREGEQFF; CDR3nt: TGTGCCAGCATCTCCCGGGAAGGTGAGCAGTTCTTC
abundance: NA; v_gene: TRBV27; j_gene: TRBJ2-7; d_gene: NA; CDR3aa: CASSWGNGFEQYF; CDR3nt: TGTGCCAGCAGTTGGGGCAACGGTTTCGAGCAGTACTTC
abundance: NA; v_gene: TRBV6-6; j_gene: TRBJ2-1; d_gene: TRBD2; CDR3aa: CASSRTSDTYNEQFF; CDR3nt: TGTGCCAGCAGTCGGACTAGCGACACCTACAATGAGCAGTTCTTC
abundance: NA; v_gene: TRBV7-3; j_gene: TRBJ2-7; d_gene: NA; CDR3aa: CASSRGTNYEQYF; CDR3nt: TGTGCCAGCAGTCGCGGGACCAACTACGAGCAGTACTTC
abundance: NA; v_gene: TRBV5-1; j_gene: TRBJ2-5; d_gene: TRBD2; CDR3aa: CASSTLAGGQETQYF; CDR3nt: TGCGCCAGCAGCACTTTAGCGGGAGGGCAAGAGACCCAGTACTTC
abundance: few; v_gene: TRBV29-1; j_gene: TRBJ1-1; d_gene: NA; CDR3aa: CSAGRDTEAFF; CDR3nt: TGCAGCGCCGGAAGAGACACTGAAGCTTTCTTT
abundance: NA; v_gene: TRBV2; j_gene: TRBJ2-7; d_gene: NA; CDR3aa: CASNLAGKSSYEQYF; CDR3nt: TGTGCCTCCAACCTGGCAGGGAAGAGCTCCTACGAGCAGTACTTC
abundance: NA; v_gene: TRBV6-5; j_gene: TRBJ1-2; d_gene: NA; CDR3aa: CASHMTQWDGYTF; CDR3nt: TGTGCCAGCCATATGACACAGTGGGATGGCTACACCTTC
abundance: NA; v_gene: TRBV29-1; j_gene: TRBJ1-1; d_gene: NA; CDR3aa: CSVERALNTEAFF; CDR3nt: TGCAGCGTTGAACGGGCGCTGAACACTGAAGCTTTCTTT
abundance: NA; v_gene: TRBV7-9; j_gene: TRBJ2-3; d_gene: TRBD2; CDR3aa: CASSPRLAGYTDTQYF; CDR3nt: TGTGCCAGCAGCCCTAGACTAGCGGGTTACACAGATACGCAGTATTTT
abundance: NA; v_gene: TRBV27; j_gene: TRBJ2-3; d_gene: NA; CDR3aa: CASSLMAATDTQYF; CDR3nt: TGTGCCAGCAGTTTAATGGCAGCCACAGATACGCAGTATTTT
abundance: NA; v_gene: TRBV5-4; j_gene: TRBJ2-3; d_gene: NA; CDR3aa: CASSPDLPGLTQYF; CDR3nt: TGTGCCAGCAGCCCAGATCTGCCGGGGCTAACGCAGTATTTT
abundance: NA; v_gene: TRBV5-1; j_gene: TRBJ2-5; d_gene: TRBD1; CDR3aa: CASSWPRTGEKETQYF; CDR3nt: TGCGCCAGCAGCTGGCCCCGGACAGGGGAAAAAGAGACCCAGTACTTC
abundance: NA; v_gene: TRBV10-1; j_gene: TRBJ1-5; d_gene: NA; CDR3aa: CASSESGGNQPQHF; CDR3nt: TGCGCCAGCAGTGAGTCGGGGGGCAATCAGCCCCAGCATTTT
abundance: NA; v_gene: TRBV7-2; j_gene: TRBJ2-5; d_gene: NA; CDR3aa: CASSLGGGKETQYF; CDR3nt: TGTGCCAGCAGTTTAGGTGGTGGGAAGGAGACCCAGTACTTC
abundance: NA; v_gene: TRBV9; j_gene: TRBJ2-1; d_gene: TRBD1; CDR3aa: CASSPRTGLGDNEQFF; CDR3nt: TGTGCCAGCAGCCCCAGGACAGGGCTCGGGGACAATGAGCAGTTCTTC
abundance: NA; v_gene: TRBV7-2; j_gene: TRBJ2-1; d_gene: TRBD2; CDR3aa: CASGTSGEVEIF; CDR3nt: TGTGCCAGCGGGACTAGCGGGGAGGTCGAGATCTTC
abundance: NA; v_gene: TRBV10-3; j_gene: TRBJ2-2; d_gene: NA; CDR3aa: CAISDGTKAATGELFF; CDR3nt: TGTGCCATCAGTGATGGTACGAAAGCGGCCACCGGGGAGCTGTTTTTT
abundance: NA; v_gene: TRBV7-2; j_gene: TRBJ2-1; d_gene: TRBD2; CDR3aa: CASSLVGTSGNEQFF; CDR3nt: TGTGCCAGCAGCTTAGTGGGGACTAGCGGGAATGAGCAGTTCTTC
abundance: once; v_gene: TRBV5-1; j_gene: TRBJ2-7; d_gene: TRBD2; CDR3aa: CASSPGLAGVKADEQYF; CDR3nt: TGCGCCAGCAGCCCCGGACTAGCGGGAGTAAAGGCCGACGAGCAGTACTTC
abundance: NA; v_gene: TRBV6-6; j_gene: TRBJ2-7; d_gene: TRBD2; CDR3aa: CASSYGRAYEQYF; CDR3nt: TGTGCCAGCAGTTACGGGAGGGCCTACGAGCAGTACTTC
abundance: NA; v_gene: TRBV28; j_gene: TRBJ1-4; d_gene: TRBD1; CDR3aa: CASSPRPGTANEKLFF; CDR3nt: TGTGCCAGCAGTCCACGCCCCGGGACAGCTAATGAAAAACTGTTTTTT
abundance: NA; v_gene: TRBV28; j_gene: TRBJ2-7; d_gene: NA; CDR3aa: CASSLMLKARQGNNEQYF; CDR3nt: TGTGCCAGCAGTTTAATGTTAAAGGCTAGGCAGGGGAATAATGAGCAGTACTTC
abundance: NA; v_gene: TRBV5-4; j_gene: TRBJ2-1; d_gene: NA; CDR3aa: CASSLAPRGEQFF; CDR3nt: TGTGCCAGCAGCTTGGCCCCCCGGGGGGAGCAGTTCTTC
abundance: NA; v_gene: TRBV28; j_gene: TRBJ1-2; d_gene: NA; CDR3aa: CASSSQGANGYTF; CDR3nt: TGTGCCAGCAGTTCGCAGGGAGCTAATGGCTACACCTTC
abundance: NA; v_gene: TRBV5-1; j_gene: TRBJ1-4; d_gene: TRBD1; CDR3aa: CASSSIQGTNEKLFF; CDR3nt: TGCGCCAGCAGCTCAATACAGGGGACTAATGAAAAACTGTTTTTT
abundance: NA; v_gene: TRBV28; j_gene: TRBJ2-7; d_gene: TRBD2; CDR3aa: CASSPPGGRYEQYF; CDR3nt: TGTGCCAGCAGCCCTCCGGGAGGGCGGTACGAGCAGTACTTC
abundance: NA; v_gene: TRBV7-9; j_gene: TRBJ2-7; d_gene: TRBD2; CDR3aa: CASSQGGLGSYEQYF; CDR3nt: TGTGCCAGCAGCCAAGGGGGACTAGGCTCCTACGAGCAGTACTTC
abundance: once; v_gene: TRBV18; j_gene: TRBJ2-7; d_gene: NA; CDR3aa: CASSPPAYEQYF; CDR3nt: TGTGCCAGCTCGCCCCCCGCCTACGAGCAGTACTTC
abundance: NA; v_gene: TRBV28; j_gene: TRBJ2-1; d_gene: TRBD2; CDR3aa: CASSKTSGRLNEQFF; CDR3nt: TGTGCCAGCAGTAAGACTAGCGGGAGGTTAAATGAGCAGTTCTTC
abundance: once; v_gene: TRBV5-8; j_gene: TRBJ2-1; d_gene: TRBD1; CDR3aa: CASSSRQGRNNGQFF; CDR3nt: TGTGCCAGCAGCTCCAGACAGGGTCGCAACAATGGGCAGTTCTTC
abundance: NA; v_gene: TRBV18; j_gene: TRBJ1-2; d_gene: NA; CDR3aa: CASSPDSNYGYTF; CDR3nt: TGTGCCAGCTCACCGGACAGTAACTATGGCTACACCTTC
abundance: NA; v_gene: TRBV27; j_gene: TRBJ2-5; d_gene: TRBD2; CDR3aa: CASRALGLAGGGETQYF; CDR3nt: TGTGCCAGCAGGGCCCTCGGACTAGCGGGAGGAGGCGAGACCCAGTACTTC
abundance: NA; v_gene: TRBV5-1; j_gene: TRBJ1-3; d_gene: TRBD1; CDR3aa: CASSLTGGSGNTIYF; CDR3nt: TGCGCCAGCAGCCTAACAGGGGGCTCGGGAAACACCATATATTTT
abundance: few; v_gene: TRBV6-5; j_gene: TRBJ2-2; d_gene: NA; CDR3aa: CASKPNTGELFF; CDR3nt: TGTGCCAGCAAACCGAACACCGGGGAGCTGTTTTTT
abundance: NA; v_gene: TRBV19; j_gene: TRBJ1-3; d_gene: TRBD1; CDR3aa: CASKRQGDGNTIYF; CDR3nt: TGTGCCAGTAAACGACAGGGGGACGGAAACACCATATATTTT
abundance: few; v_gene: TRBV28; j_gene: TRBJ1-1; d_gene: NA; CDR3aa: CASSFDRPPRAFF; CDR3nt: TGTGCCAGCAGTTTTGACAGACCCCCTAGAGCTTTCTTT
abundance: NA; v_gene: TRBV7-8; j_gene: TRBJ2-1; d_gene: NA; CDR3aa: CASSLWTNYNEQFF; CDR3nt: TGTGCCAGCAGCTTGTGGACTAACTACAATGAGCAGTTCTTC
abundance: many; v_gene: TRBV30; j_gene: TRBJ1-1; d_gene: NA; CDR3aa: CAWSRAGEAFF; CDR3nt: TGTGCCTGGAGTAGGGCGGGTGAAGCTTTCTTT
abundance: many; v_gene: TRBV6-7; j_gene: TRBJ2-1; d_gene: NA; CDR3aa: CASTPEGSRSYNEQFF; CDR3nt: TGTGCCAGCACCCCCGAGGGTTCCCGCTCCTACAATGAGCAGTTCTTC
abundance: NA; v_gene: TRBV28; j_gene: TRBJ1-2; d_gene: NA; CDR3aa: CASSLLQENYGYTF; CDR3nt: TGTGCCAGCAGTTTATTACAGGAAAACTATGGCTACACCTTC
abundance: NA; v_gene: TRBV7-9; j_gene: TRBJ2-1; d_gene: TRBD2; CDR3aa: CASDRGGSYNEQFF; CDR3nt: TGTGCCAGCGATCGGGGGGGCTCCTACAATGAGCAGTTCTTC
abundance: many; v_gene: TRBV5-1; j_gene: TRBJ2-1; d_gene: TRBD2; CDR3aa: CASSSASGSSYNEQFF; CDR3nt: TGCGCCAGCAGTTCTGCTAGCGGGAGCTCCTACAATGAGCAGTTCTTC
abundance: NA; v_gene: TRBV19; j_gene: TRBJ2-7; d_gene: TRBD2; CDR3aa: CASSPGLAGGRGGNEQYF; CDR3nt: TGTGCCAGTAGTCCCGGACTAGCGGGAGGTAGGGGGGGGAACGAGCAGTACTTC
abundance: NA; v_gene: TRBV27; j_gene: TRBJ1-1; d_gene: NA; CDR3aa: CASSLYSWGPKGTEAFF; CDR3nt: TGTGCCAGCAGTTTATATAGCTGGGGCCCAAAAGGCACTGAAGCTTTCTTT
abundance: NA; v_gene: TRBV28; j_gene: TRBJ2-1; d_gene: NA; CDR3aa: CASSQGGSYNEQFF; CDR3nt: TGTGCCAGCAGCCAGGGAGGTTCCTACAATGAGCAGTTCTTC
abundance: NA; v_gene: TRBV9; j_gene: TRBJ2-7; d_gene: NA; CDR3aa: CASSPYSPQDSYEQYF; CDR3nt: TGTGCCAGCAGCCCTTACTCCCCACAGGACTCCTACGAGCAGTACTTC
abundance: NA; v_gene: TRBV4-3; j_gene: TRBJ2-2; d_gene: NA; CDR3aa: CASSVRGPGTGELFF; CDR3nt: TGCGCCAGCAGTGTCCGGGGCCCAGGCACCGGGGAGCTGTTTTTT
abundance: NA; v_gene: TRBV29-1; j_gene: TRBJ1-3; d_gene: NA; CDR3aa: CSVSEAGNTIYF; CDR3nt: TGCAGCGTTTCGGAAGCTGGAAACACCATATATTTT
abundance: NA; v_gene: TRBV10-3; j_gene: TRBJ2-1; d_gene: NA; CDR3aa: CAISDSSGGKVGNEQFF; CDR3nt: TGTGCCATCAGTGACTCCAGCGGCGGGAAGGTCGGCAATGAGCAGTTCTTC
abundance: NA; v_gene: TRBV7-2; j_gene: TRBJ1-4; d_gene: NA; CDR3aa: CASSPGGQGSEKLFF; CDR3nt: TGTGCCAGCAGCCCCGGAGGCCAGGGAAGTGAAAAACTGTTTTTT
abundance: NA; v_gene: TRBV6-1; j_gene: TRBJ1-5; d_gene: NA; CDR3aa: CASRDQYNWYQPQHF; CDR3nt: TGTGCCAGCAGGGACCAATATAACTGGTATCAGCCCCAGCATTTT
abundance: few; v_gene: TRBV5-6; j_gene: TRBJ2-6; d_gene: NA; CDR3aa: CASSLRDSSNVLTF; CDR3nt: TGTGCCAGCAGCTTGAGAGACAGCTCCAACGTCCTGACTTTC